The 27 T cell receptor beta chains in this list originate from one sample, sequenced in a study of identical twins. Via MiXCR, TCRdb re-called the 5' RACE reads, giving one row per CDR3 protein. The repertoire consists of 450,000 to 500,000 distinct CDR3 sequences, with 13% to 15% occurring once and the leading ten covering approximately 0.98%. The sample was also linked to a second study, of yellow fever vaccine responses in identical twins.

The specimen sequenced was CD4+ T cells sorted from blood. These receptors were collected from a woman aged 18 to 35 in good health.

The chain uses TRBV7-8 and TRBJ1-5; D remains unclear. This CDR3 spans 14 amino acids. V lost 0 bases to trimming and J lost 7 bases, with 10 bases between them. Germline lookup yields CDR1 SGHVS and CDR2 FQNEAQ. This chain's CDR3 is CASSLASGYQPQHF. CDR3 nucleotide sequence: TGTGCCAGCAGCTTAGCCTCCGGTTACCAGCCCCAGCATTTT.

This clonotype has a count of ten or more. This chain joins TRBV4-2 and TRBJ2-1, with 8 bases matching TRBD1. V lost 3 bases to trimming and J lost 10 bases; unmatched junction nucleotides: 20. CDR1 is LGHNA and CDR2 is YNFKEQ in the germline V gene. This CDR3 contains 18 residues. In DNA, the CDR3 is TGTGCCAGCAGCCAGATGGAAGACAGGGGACTTGTCGGAGGAGAGCAGTTCTTC. Its protein is CASSQMEDRGLVGGEQFF.

This clonotype has only a few counts. The chain uses TRBV5-1 and TRBJ1-2, with 9 bases aligning to TRBD1. V dropped 4 bases and J dropped 2; count of bases not matched to a gene: 9. The CDR3 runs 16 residues. Germline V gives CDR1 SGHRS, CDR2 YFSETQ. The CDR3 is CASSPDRGLRNYGYTF. The CDR3 DNA follows: TGCGCCAGCAGCCCCGACAGGGGGTTAAGGAACTATGGCTACACCTTC.

This clonotype came up many times. The chain's CDR3 is CASSLVLAGAFYNEQFF. The CDR3 DNA follows: TGCGCCAGCAGCTTGGTGCTAGCGGGGGCATTCTACAATGAGCAGTTCTTC. This sequence joins TRBV5-1 and TRBJ2-1; 10 bases map to TRBD2. Germline assignment: CDR1 SGHRS and CDR2 YFSETQ. The CDR3 is 17 residues long. The V and J ends lost 0 bases and 3 bases, in that order; junction bases with no gene match: 6.

The sample holds a few counts of this clonotype. This sequence joins TRBV7-2 and TRBJ2-1, with D uncertain. Trimming stripped 6 bases from V and 6 bases from J, with 18 bases between. The CDR3 has 15 amino acids. Per germline, CDR1 SGHTA and CDR2 FQGNSA. This CDR3 reads CASSSGRNLGNEQFF. CDR3 bases: TGTGCCAGCAGTTCTGGCCGCAATCTAGGCAATGAGCAGTTCTTC.

The chain couples TRBV20-1 to TRBJ2-2; 10 bases align to TRBD1. The CDR3 is made up of 18 amino acids. The V gene's germline CDR1 is DFQATT and CDR2 SNEGSKA (reference sequence). The ends lost 0 bases at V and 6 bases at J; junction bases unmatched: 13. The CDR3, as DNA: TGCAGTGCTAGAGAAGATCCCCGGGGACAGGGGTGGTCCGGGGAGCTGTTTTTT. It encodes CSAREDPRGQGWSGELFF.

This clonotype occurred a few times. The rearrangement links TRBV7-2 to TRBJ2-3; maybe TRBD2 (5 bases). The CDR3 extends over 14 amino acids. V was trimmed by 5 bases and J by 1 base, leaving 10 bases between them. CDR1 and CDR2 from the germline V gene are SGHTA and FQGNSA. The CDR3: CASSHNSGTDTQYF. CDR3 bases: TGTGCCAGCAGCCACAATAGCGGCACAGATACGCAGTATTTT. Drawing the rest from reference TRBV7-2 and TRBJ2-3, the complete variable domain is GAGVSQSPSNKVTEKGKDVELRCDPISGHTALYWYRQSLGQGLEFLIYFQGNSAPDKSGLPSDRFSAERTGGSVSTLTIQRTQQEDSAVYLCASSHNSGTDTQYFGPGTRLTVL.

The rearrangement links TRBV9 to TRBJ2-1; the match to TRBD1 covers 11 bases. The V gene's germline CDR1 is SGDLS and CDR2 YYNGEE. J lost 6 bases, V lost 3 bases, and 8 bases had no gene match. The CDR3 is 16 residues long. The CDR3 is CASSGTRDRGVNEQFF. In DNA, the CDR3 is TGTGCCAGCAGCGGGACCCGGGACAGGGGGGTCAATGAGCAGTTCTTC.

This clonotype has only a few counts. V and J are TRBV20-1 and TRBJ1-5; tentative D call: TRBD1 (5 bases). From germline, CDR1 is DFQATT and CDR2 SNEGSKA (reference sequence). Trimming shortened V by 2 bases and J by 9 bases, and 23 bases separated the two germline ends. The CDR3 covers 16 residues. The CDR3 nucleotides read TGCAGTGCTAGACTGCTTGAGGGACCCACGACTAGGCCCCAGCATTTT. It is translated as CSARLLEGPTTRPQHF.

V and J are TRBV10-3 and TRBJ2-3; 7 bases align to TRBD1. Losses at the gene ends were 7 bases for V and 3 bases for J; bases not matched to a gene: 10. The V gene's germline CDR1 is ENHRY and CDR2 SYGVKD. The CDR3 is made up of 15 amino acids. CDR3 region: CAITPGQSRTDTQYF. The CDR3 DNA follows: TGTGCCATCACTCCGGGACAGAGTCGAACAGATACGCAGTATTTT.

This clonotype was seen only a few times. The J gene is TRBJ2-3, the V gene TRBV9; D tentatively fits TRBD1 or TRBD2 (5 bases each). The CDR3 spans 15 residues. Trimming stripped 3 bases from V and 2 bases from J, with 13 bases between. Germline loops: CDR1 SGDLS, CDR2 YYNGEE. CDR3 in DNA: TGTGCCAGCAGCGAACGGGGACCCCCCACAGATACGCAGTATTTT. Translating gives CASSERGPPTDTQYF.

The sample holds many counts of this clonotype. This chain uses TRBV28 with TRBJ2-7; tentative D call: TRBD2 (5 bases). CDR1 and CDR2 (germline): MDHEN, SYDVKM. CDR3 size: 17 residues. The V and J ends lost 3 bases and 0 bases respectively, with 18 bases between them. The CDR3 DNA is TGTGCCAGCAGTTTTCCTGGGTCGGAGGCTACCTCCTACGAGCAGTACTTC. Its protein product is CASSFPGSEATSYEQYF.

This clonotype was detected only a few times. V is TRBV12-3 or TRBV12-4 and J is TRBJ2-3; 14 bases are shared with TRBD2. CDR3 length: 15 residues. The V gene end was trimmed by 4 bases and the J gene end by 7 bases; junction bases not matched to a gene: 4. DNA of the CDR3: TGTGCCAGCAGTTCCGGACTAGCGGGGGGTTATACGCAGTATTTT. It specifies CASSSGLAGGYTQYF.

This clonotype showed up just a few times. This chain joins TRBV10-1 and TRBJ2-1, with D perhaps TRBD2 (7 bases). Per germline, CDR1 WNHNN and CDR2 SYGVQD (reference sequence). The CDR3 spans 16 residues. The germline V and J ends were trimmed by 4 bases and 4 bases, with 17 bases remaining between them. DNA of the CDR3: TGCGCCAGCAGTGGCCCACCGGGGGGCTCTTACAATGAGCAGTTCTTC. Encoded protein: CASSGPPGGSYNEQFF.

J is TRBJ1-4 and V is TRBV4-3; D ambiguous. This CDR3 has 13 residues. V was pared by 6 bases and J by 6 bases, with 11 bases between. Germline CDR1 LGHNA, CDR2 YSLEER. The CDR3 coding sequence is TGCGCCAGCAGTCCAATTGACCATGAAAAACTGTTTTTT. Translation: CASSPIDHEKLFF.

The chain is built from TRBV29-1 and TRBJ2-7, with 12 bases aligning to TRBD1. Germline CDR1 reads SQVTM; CDR2 reads ANQGSEA. The CDR3 has 13 amino acids. V lost 5 bases to trimming and J lost 4 bases; unmatched junction nucleotides: 3. CDR3 residues: CSVWGQGAYEQYF. The CDR3 DNA reads as TGCAGCGTTTGGGGACAGGGGGCATACGAGCAGTACTTC.

The chain uses TRBV25-1 and TRBJ2-5; D is possibly TRBD2 (6 bases). Trimming left V 3 bases short and J 5 bases short, with 13 bases between. CDR3 size: 14 residues. Germline V CDR1 and CDR2: MGHDK, SYGVNS. CDR3 sequence: CASSDWRDRETQYF. The DNA for the CDR3 is TGTGCCAGCAGTGATTGGCGGGATCGGGAGACCCAGTACTTC.

This clonotype was recorded many times. The genes are TRBV7-8 and TRBJ1-4; TRBD1 might be the D (5 bases). Between the trimmed V and J ends, which lost 5 bases and 8 bases, there was a span of 15 bases. The CDR3 contains 14 residues. Germline CDR1 reads SGHVS; CDR2 reads FQNEAQ. This chain's CDR3 is CASSLGRRREKLFF. DNA of the CDR3: TGTGCCAGCAGCCTGGGACGGCGACGCGAAAAACTGTTTTTT.

This clonotype was observed many times. The chain is built from TRBV28 and TRBJ2-1; D might be TRBD1 or TRBD2, each matching 5 bases. Germline CDR1 is MDHEN and CDR2 is SYDVKM. CDR3 length equals 17 residues. V was pared by 7 bases and J by 0 bases, with 19 bases between. The CDR3 protein is CASTPRGSGLSYNEQFF. CDR3 nucleotide sequence: TGTGCCAGCACCCCCCGAGGGTCGGGGCTCTCCTACAATGAGCAGTTCTTC.

This chain connects TRBV10-3 to TRBJ1-2; 9 nucleotides align to TRBD1. V lost 2 bases and J lost 6; bases outside the gene matches: 1. The CDR3 is 13 amino acids. Germline CDR1 is ENHRY and CDR2 is SYGVKD. The CDR3 DNA reads as TGTGCCATCAGTGAGACAGGGGGCCATGGCTACACCTTC. This sequence encodes CAISETGGHGYTF.

The rearrangement uses TRBV5-1 and TRBJ1-5, with 11 positions matching TRBD1. Germline CDR1 is SGHRS and CDR2 is YFSETQ. The CDR3 has 16 amino acids. The V gene end was trimmed by 0 bases and the J gene end by 5 bases; junction bases not matched to a gene: 4. The CDR3 region has the DNA TGCGCCAGCAGCTTGGGGGACAGGGGGGGTGATCAGCCCCAGCATTTT. Amino acids: CASSLGDRGGDQPQHF.

The chain employs TRBV5-5 and TRBJ1-2; a weak D match, TRBD1 (6 bases). The V and J ends lost 1 base and 2 bases respectively, with 9 bases between them. There are 14 residues in the CDR3. Germline V gives CDR1 SGHKS, CDR2 YYEKEE (reference sequence). The CDR3 DNA follows: TGTGCCAGCAGCTTGAACAGGGAAAACTATGGCTACACCTTC. This encodes CASSLNRENYGYTF.

This chain uses TRBV29-1 with TRBJ1-5, with a weak D call TRBD1 (6 bases). CDR1 and CDR2 (germline): SQVTM, ANQGSEA. Trimming left V 7 bases short and J 2 bases short, with 12 bases between. The CDR3 runs 13 residues. The CDR3: CSARKGGNQPQHF. The CDR3, as DNA: TGCAGCGCCCGAAAGGGGGGCAATCAGCCCCAGCATTTT.

This clonotype occurred a few times. J is TRBJ2-1 and V is TRBV4-2; perhaps TRBD2 as D (5 bases). Trimming took 1 base from V and 0 from J, leaving 19 bases between them. Germline assignment: CDR1 LGHNA and CDR2 YNFKEQ. This CDR3 spans 19 amino acids. CDR3 in amino acids: CASSQGSLAGPSSYNEQFF. The CDR3 DNA reads TGTGCCAGCAGCCAAGGCTCCCTTGCGGGCCCGAGCTCCTACAATGAGCAGTTCTTC.

This clonotype showed up just a few times. V and J are TRBV4-3 and TRBJ2-7; 12 nucleotides agree with TRBD2. From germline, CDR1 is LGHNA and CDR2 YSLEER. J was trimmed by 5 bases and V by 1 base; bases with no gene match: 6. There are 16 residues in the CDR3. CDR3 region: CASSQGGTSGWDEQYF. CDR3 coding DNA: TGCGCCAGCAGCCAAGGGGGGACTAGCGGGTGGGACGAGCAGTACTTC.

This chain uses TRBV5-1 with TRBJ2-1; 7 bases map to TRBD2. CDR3 size: 15 residues. Unmatched junction bases numbered 3, after V lost 0 bases and J lost 3 bases. Germline lookup yields CDR1 SGHRS and CDR2 YFSETQ. The CDR3 region is CASSLALADYNEQFF. CDR3 DNA sequence: TGCGCCAGCAGCTTGGCCCTAGCGGACTACAATGAGCAGTTCTTC.

The V and J genes are TRBV20-1 and TRBJ2-2; the D gene is possibly TRBD2 (5 bases). The CDR3 spans 13 residues. The V end lost 6 bases, the J end lost 0 bases, and 8 bases lay between the germline ends. CDR1 and CDR2 (germline): DFQATT, SNEGSKA (reference sequence). CDR3 amino acids: CSAGETNTGELFF. CDR3 sequence (DNA): TGCAGTGCCGGGGAGACGAACACCGGGGAGCTGTTTTTT.